A selection of T cell receptor beta chains follows, all from one sample in a study of T cell repertoires in ileal Crohn's disease. Sequencing used immunoSEQ multiplex PCR; TCRdb keeps in-frame clones, though not all of them. The profile shows about 1,700 clones, about 92% of them singletons. What was sequenced was ileal tissue. These receptors were taken from an adult with Crohn's disease. The CDR3 runs from the conserved cysteine through the conserved F or W. Each record gives: D gene, J gene, V gene, CDR3 protein. D genes are given only for firm matches.

>TRBD1|TRBJ2-1|TRBV5-4
CASSSRTGPGEQFF
>-|TRBJ1-5|TRBV19
CASSMRPNQPQHF
>-|TRBJ1-3|TRBV5-4
CASTLDLYSGNTIYF
>TRBD2|TRBJ2-1|TRBV11-2
CASSAFLAGGGNEQFF
>TRBD2|TRBJ2-5|TRBV4-1
CASSQDLLAGLRSEETQYF
>TRBD1|TRBJ2-5|TRBV14
CASSQFDHEQGRRETQYF
>-|TRBJ1-1|TRBV6-1
CASSELGGSAFF
>-|TRBJ1-1|TRBV18
CASYPTGSTEAFF
>-|TRBJ1-1|TRBV5-8
CASSWLTGTNTEAFF
>-|TRBJ2-7|TRBV6-5
CASREADEQYF
>-|TRBJ2-1|TRBV4-1
CASSQDPRRSSYNEQFF
>TRBD2|TRBJ2-5|TRBV19
CASSIKGLAGGSKAQETQYF
>TRBD1|TRBJ2-5|TRBV27
CASSLRGQGETQYF
>-|TRBJ1-2|TRBV7-6
CASSDYGYTF
>-|TRBJ1-1|TRBV18
CASSGNPVNTEAFF
>TRBD2|TRBJ2-3|TRBV7-2
CASSATSGGTDTQYF
>-|TRBJ2-5|TRBV21-1
CASGKVGGGQETQYF
>-|TRBJ1-6|TRBV5-4
CASSSGRWGSYNSPLHF
>-|TRBJ1-6|TRBV10-1
CASSAMGGESPLHF
>-|TRBJ2-3|TRBV29-1
CSVGPAGGGTDTQYF
>-|TRBJ1-3|TRBV15
CATSNDRLSGNTIYF
>TRBD2|TRBJ2-2|TRBV19
CASSPSGGASGELFF
>-|TRBJ2-2|TRBV18
CASSQSRGKNTGELFF
>-|TRBJ2-1|TRBV28
CASLHDSSYNEQFF
>-|TRBJ2-7|TRBV6-9
CASREADEQYF
>TRBD1|TRBJ1-1|TRBV18
CASSGQGDTEAFF
>TRBD2|TRBJ2-3|TRBV6-6
CASSPTSGIGDTQYF
>-|TRBJ2-3|TRBV9
CASSVAEGNTQYF
>-|TRBJ1-2|TRBV19
CASSPPRAARYTF
>-|TRBJ2-4|TRBV15
CATSRVGVLVPGDF
>-|TRBJ1-4|TRBV6-1
CASSGNPNEKLFF
>TRBD1|TRBJ1-5|TRBV6-1
CASSEAGGTNQPQHF
>-|TRBJ2-1|TRBV5-4
CASSLGGYNEQFF
>-|TRBJ2-2|TRBV11-2
CASRAASEYTGELFF
>TRBD1|TRBJ1-6|TRBV6-1
CATQGNNSPLHF
>TRBD2|TRBJ2-2|TRBV11-2
CASSRQVGGTGELFF
>TRBD2|TRBJ2-7|TRBV9
CASSPEGAGDGYEQYF
>TRBD2|TRBJ2-2|TRBV18
CASSPLSRTSGSGELFF
>-|TRBJ1-5|TRBV7-2
CASSLRQENQPQHF
>-|TRBJ1-2|TRBV12-5
CASGWGYRPVVVGPSFNYGYTF
>-|TRBJ2-1|TRBV5-4
CASSLYSSIRNEQFF
>TRBD1|TRBJ1-1|TRBV7-8
CASRPGGAGTEAFF
>-|TRBJ2-5|TRBV7-9
CASSLGGGAETQYF
>TRBD1|TRBJ2-6|TRBV11-2
CASSLRTGSSGANVLTF